This TCR beta chain was documented in a study of blood T cell repertoires in COVID-19. Study as a whole: Donors in the United States, Italy and Spain gave samples during acute or convalescent COVID-19. T cells, B-cell-depleted T cells, or PBMCs supplied cDNA or gDNA.

As handled by the study authors: Reference gene primer amplification gave nucleated cell count estimates. Generated by immunoSEQ multiplex PCR, the TCRdb table keeps only in-frame clones and is missing some. The DNA gave D and trimming, while V, J and clone size come from that table. The sample includes about 140,000 clones, about 87% of them seen just once. The sequenced sample consisted of peripheral blood. The receptor was derived from a woman aged 50 to 65 with acute or convalescent COVID-19.

This chain's CDR3 is CASSQVGRDTDTQYF. The CDR3 DNA follows: TGTGCCAGCAGCCAAGTGGGGCGCGACACAGATACGCAGTATTTT. The gene calls are TRBV3-1 (or the pseudogene TRBV3-2) and TRBJ2-3, with D possibly TRBD1 on 5 matching bases. The V gene's germline CDR1 is LGHDT and CDR2 YNNKEL (reference sequence). The CDR3 is made up of 15 amino acids. Trimming pared 1 base from V and 2 bases from J, leaving 10 bases between.